The source of this T cell receptor (beta chain) is a study of CD8 T cells in ankylosing spondylitis. This clonotype was counted at least ten times. Its specificity is unknown. Overall study results and limits: A TCR beta motif made of eight highly homologous variants seemed typical of ankylosing spondylitis blood.

There are 15 residues in the CDR3. Trimming took 2 bases from V and 6 from J, leaving 18 bases between them. Germline V gives CDR1 SGHDT, CDR2 YYEEEE. TCRdb re-called the 5' RACE reads through MiXCR, storing one row per CDR3 protein. This sample has about 800,000 distinct CDR3 sequences; about 12% occur once, and the top ten carry approximately 0.46%. This sequence originates from a male donor with ankylosing spondylitis. The chain recombines TRBV5-6 with TRBJ2-7, with a tentative D call TRBD2 (6 bases). Sequenced: blood, either unsorted or a sorted T cell fraction (not recorded which). CDR3 sequence reads: CASSLRDSTFSEQYF. In nucleotides, the CDR3 is TGTGCCAGCAGCTTACGGGACTCCACTTTTTCCGAGCAGTACTTC.